What follows are 23 T cell receptor beta chains derived from one specimen sequenced in a study of human versus mouse CDR3 diversity and MHC coevolution. Repertoires were generated with immunoSEQ multiplex PCR, while TCRdb's copy carries only in-frame clones and drops some. In the table there are tens of thousands of clones, just under 95% of which are singletons. The sequenced sample was naive CD4+ T cells from blood. The sample's subset: CD45RO-negative CD62L-positive naive CD4 T cells. The receptor set was obtained from a person between 25 and 70 years old in good health.

This rearrangement joins TRBV12-5 to TRBJ2-5; D is uncertain. CDR1 LGHNT and CDR2 FRNRAP come from the germline V gene. This CDR3 is 13 amino acids long. V lost 1 base, J lost 6 bases, and 9 bases lay in between. The CDR3 bases are TGTGCTAGTGGTTTGGGTAGCATGAAGACCCAGTACTTC. Residues: CASGLGSMKTQYF.

This chain joins TRBV14 and TRBJ2-2; possible D gene TRBD2, 6 bases. This CDR3 is 16 amino acids long. Per the germline V gene, CDR1 is SGHDN and CDR2 is FVKESK. The V end was cut by 4 bases, the J end by 6 bases, with 18 bases between. For the CDR3, the DNA is TGTGCCAGCAGCCTGGGACCGGGGGATTATGCCGGGGAGCTGTTTTTT. Protein product: CASSLGPGDYAGELFF.

The chain recombines TRBV6-1 with TRBJ2-7; D is undetermined. The V end was cut by 3 bases, the J end by 0 bases, with 6 bases between. The CDR3 has 13 residues. The germline V gene has CDR1 MNHNS and CDR2 SASEGT. CDR3 in amino acids: CASSEGLSYEQYF. As DNA, the CDR3 is TGTGCCAGCAGTGAGGGCCTCTCCTACGAGCAGTACTTC.

The chain combines TRBV23-1 with TRBJ2-2, with TRBD1 identical over 12 bases. TRBV23-1 is filed as an ORF, its function uncertain. Trimming removed 1 base from V and 3 bases from J; junction bases left unmatched: 15. This CDR3 region has 21 residues. CDR3 protein: CASSQFTRDPGTGGHTGELFF. CDR3 DNA sequence: TGCGCCAGCAGTCAATTCACTCGAGATCCTGGGACAGGGGGCCACACCGGGGAGCTGTTTTTT.

The chain joins TRBV4-3 to TRBJ1-6, with TRBD1 as a possible D gene (6 bases). V dropped 3 bases and J dropped 10 bases, with 22 bases sitting between them. The CDR3 covers 17 residues. Per germline, CDR1 LGHNA and CDR2 YSLEER. CDR3 region: CASSQEPTGYRNSPLHF. The CDR3 DNA is TGCGCCAGCAGCCAGGAACCCACAGGGTATCGTAACTCACCCCTCCACTTT.

DNA for the CDR3: TGTGCCAGCAGTTTGGAGGGGGCATTGAACACTGAAGCTTTCTTT. Its translation is CASSLEGALNTEAFF. The rearrangement uses TRBV27 and TRBJ1-1; 7 bases fit TRBD1. CDR1 and CDR2 from the germline V gene are MNHEY and SMNVEV (reference sequence). The J segment lost 0 bases and the V segment lost 3 bases, leaving 4 bases of the junction unmatched. The length of the CDR3 is 15 residues.

This clone showed up just once. The chain has TRBV9 and TRBJ2-1; 8 positions match TRBD2. The V and J ends lost 4 bases and 7 bases, in that order; junction bases with no gene match: 10. The V gene's germline CDR1 is SGDLS and CDR2 YYNGEE. The CDR3 sequence is 15 residues long. CDR3 sequence reads: CASSFLAGPGNEQFF. The DNA for the CDR3 is TGTGCCAGCAGCTTCCTAGCGGGCCCGGGGAATGAGCAGTTCTTC.

The rearrangement joins TRBV6-1 to TRBJ1-2; 7 bases agree with TRBD1. Germline V gene sequence: CDR1 MNHNS, CDR2 SASEGT. This CDR3 has 14 amino acids. Trimming at V came to 0 bases and at J to 4 bases, leaving 2 bases not matched to a gene. The CDR3 reads CASSEAGQSYGYTF. The CDR3 DNA reads as TGTGCCAGCAGTGAAGCGGGACAGTCCTATGGCTACACCTTC.

J is TRBJ1-5 and V is TRBV27; no clear D gene. Trimming left V 1 base short and J 6 bases short, with 22 bases between. The CDR3 totals 18 residues. Germline lookup yields CDR1 MNHEY and CDR2 SMNVEV (reference sequence). As DNA, the CDR3 is TGTGCCAGCAGTTTATACCTTACCGCGTTGCAGGTAGGTCAGCCCCAGCATTTT. It is translated as CASSLYLTALQVGQPQHF.

This rearrangement joins TRBV7-9 to TRBJ1-2; maybe TRBD1 (6 bases). This CDR3 has 14 amino acids. The V end lost 5 bases, the J end lost 7 bases, and 17 bases lay between the germline ends. CDR1 and CDR2 from the germline V gene are SEHNR and FQNEAQ (reference sequence). CDR3 coding DNA: TGTGCCAGCAGCCTAGAGGCGGGGGCGCGTGGCTACACCTTC. Translated, it gives CASSLEAGARGYTF. The full variable domain, rest sourced from reference TRBV7-9 and TRBJ1-2, is DTGVSQNPRHKITKRGQNVTFRCDPISEHNRLYWYRQTLGQGPEFLTYFQNEAQLEKSRLLSDRFSAERPKGSFSTLEIQRTEQGDSAMYLCASSLEAGARGYTFGSGTRLTVV.

The chain joins TRBV5-4 to TRBJ1-5; TRBD1 is a possible D gene (5 bases). The CDR3 extends over 16 amino acids. Per the germline V gene, CDR1 is SGHNT and CDR2 is YYREEE (reference sequence). V dropped 7 bases and J dropped 4 bases, with 21 bases sitting between them. The CDR3 region is CASDFIMRGGNQPQHF. The CDR3, as DNA: TGTGCCAGCGACTTTATTATGAGGGGAGGTAATCAGCCCCAGCATTTT.

This clone occurred once. The rearrangement links TRBV21-1 to TRBJ2-7; TRBD2 is the table's D call, not checked against the DNA. TRBV21-1 constitutes a pseudogene. CDR3 length equals 13 residues. This chain's CDR3 is CASTGGLGYEQYF. CDR3 coding DNA: TGTGCCAGCACGGGGGGCCTTGGGTACGAGCAGTACTTC.

The rearrangement links TRBV5-6 to TRBJ2-1; 11 bases are a match to TRBD2. The trim removed 4 bases at V and 3 bases at J, leaving 3 bases unmatched. The germline gives CDR1 SGHDT, CDR2 YYEEEE. The length of the CDR3 is 15 residues. CDR3 sequence: CASSPTSGVYNEQFF. The CDR3 DNA is TGTGCCAGCAGCCCGACTAGCGGGGTCTACAATGAGCAGTTCTTC.

This clone was observed once. In nucleotides, the CDR3 is TGTGCCAGCAGCCAAGCCCGGAGTAAACGGGGCACTGAAGCTTTCTTT. As protein: CASSQARSKRGTEAFF. V and J are TRBV4-2 and TRBJ1-1; D is unresolved. The CDR3 has 16 residues. V lost 1 base to trimming and J lost 4 bases, with 16 bases between them. From germline, CDR1 is LGHNA and CDR2 YNFKEQ.

V gene TRBV4-1 combines with J gene TRBJ1-2, with a tentative D call TRBD1 (5 bases). Looked up from germline, CDR1 is MGHRA and CDR2 is YSYEKL. This CDR3 has 14 residues. The germline V and J ends were trimmed by 1 base and 2 bases, with 8 bases remaining between them. CDR3 loop: CASSQGQLNYGYTF. In nucleotides, the CDR3 is TGCGCCAGCAGCCAAGGACAGTTGAACTATGGCTACACCTTC.

The rearrangement links TRBV18 to TRBJ2-5, with no clear D. The DNA matches TRBJ2-7 better at its end, which makes the J call doubtful. This CDR3 is built from 16 residues. Germline values: CDR1 KGHSH, CDR2 LQKENI. In DNA form, the CDR3 reads TGTGCCAGCTCCCTTGGAGCGCCTAGGTCCATTGACGAGCAGTACTTC. Amino acids: CASSLGAPRSIDEQYF.

The chain uses TRBV6-6 and TRBJ1-1; a possible D gene is TRBD1 (5 bases). CDR1 and CDR2 (germline): MNHNY, SVGAGI (reference sequence). The CDR3 is made up of 15 amino acids. The ends were cut back, 4 bases at V and 4 bases at J, with 16 bases in the middle. CDR3: CASSSDLLGGTEAFF. CDR3 coding DNA: TGTGCCAGCAGTTCCGACCTTTTGGGGGGCACTGAAGCTTTCTTT.

The CDR3 protein is CASSVGGLAGGSHEQYF. In DNA form, the CDR3 reads TGTGCCAGCAGCGTGGGGGGACTAGCGGGAGGGTCACACGAGCAGTACTTC. The rearrangement uses TRBV9 and TRBJ2-7; 16 positions agree with TRBD2. CDR1 and CDR2 from the germline V gene are SGDLS and YYNGEE. J lost 5 bases, V lost 2 bases, and 7 bases had no gene match. This CDR3 has 17 residues. The full variable domain, with the rest looked up from reference TRBV9 and TRBJ2-7, is DSGVTQTPKHLITATGQRVTLRCSPRSGDLSVYWYQQSLDQGLQFLIQYYNGEERAKGNILERFSAQQFPDLHSELNLSSLELGDSALYFCASSVGGLAGGSHEQYFGPGTRLTVT.

The CDR3: CASTPGQAINYGYTF. CDR3 sequence (DNA): TGTGCCAGCACACCTGGACAGGCCATAAACTATGGCTACACCTTC. The chain joins TRBV28 to TRBJ1-2; 7 bases fit TRBD1. This CDR3 is built from 15 residues. CDR1 MDHEN and CDR2 SYDVKM come from the germline V gene. V lost 7 bases, J lost 2 bases, and 10 bases stayed unmatched.

The chain recombines TRBV5-4 with TRBJ2-1; 11 nucleotides line up with TRBD2. Germline CDR1 SGHNT, CDR2 YYREEE (reference sequence). J gave up 2 bases and V 3 bases, and 7 bases lay outside the gene matches. The CDR3 length is 17 residues. CDR3 sequence reads: CASSSGGTSGTYNEQFF. DNA of the CDR3: TGTGCCAGCAGCTCCGGTGGGACTAGCGGCACCTACAATGAGCAGTTCTTC.

This chain joins TRBV6-1 and TRBJ1-4; the D is unclear. Trimming stripped 7 bases from V and 8 bases from J, with 20 bases between. Germline loops: CDR1 MNHNS, CDR2 SASEGT. This CDR3 spans 15 amino acids. The CDR3 coding sequence is TGTGCCAGCACTCCGAGGACTACTTCGGGGGAAAAACTGTTTTTT. It specifies CASTPRTTSGEKLFF.

This clone appeared once. The rearrangement joins TRBV7-9 to TRBJ2-3, with TRBD1 matching over 11 bases. From germline, CDR1 is SEHNR and CDR2 FQNEAQ (reference sequence). V was clipped by 1 base and J by 0 bases; unmatched bases: 6. The CDR3 is made up of 18 amino acids. The CDR3 nucleotides are TGTGCCAGCAGCTTAGGCTGGACAGGGGGCTCTAGCACAGATACGCAGTATTTT. Translating it yields CASSLGWTGGSSTDTQYF.

V and J are TRBV19 and TRBJ1-3; D possibly corresponds to TRBD1 (5 bases). Germline assignment: CDR1 LNHDA and CDR2 SQIVND (reference sequence). The CDR3 covers 13 residues. The V end lost 11 bases, the J end lost 8 bases, and 19 bases lay between the germline ends. CDR3 loop: CAATSGGRDTIYF. CDR3 nucleotide sequence: TGTGCCGCAACCTCGGGGGGAAGGGACACCATATATTTT.